This T cell receptor beta chain was documented in a study of memory CD4+ T cells and cytomegalovirus serostatus (dated by TCRdb to the late 2010s). About the study as a whole: The 35 or so healthy Belgian adults in the cohort included 9 who were CMV seropositive and approximately 24 who were CMV seronegative. The study sequenced CD4+ memory TCRbeta repertoires of a Belgian cohort with known cytomegalovirus serostatus to replicate a published TCR-based CMV serostatus classifier. General conclusions and limits of the study: A median bootstrapped AUC of almost 0.96 with a 95% CI of 0.76-1.00 was achieved on the Belgian cohort by the original-framework classifier. Only CD4+CD45RO+ memory cells were sequenced, in contrast to the original study, which included naive and memory CD4+ and CD8+ populations. The results were read as suggesting that the CMV-associated TCR signature is, for the most part, present in the CD4+ memory repertoire. For predicting CMV serostatus, the median bootstrapped AUC was 0.95 using the original framework and 0.91 using a US-trained random forest. Of roughly 170 previously reported CMV-associated TCRbeta sequences, approximately 70 appeared in the CD4+ memory repertoires, each in one to five individuals.

Genomic DNA was extracted from sorted cells with the Quick-DNA Microprep Kit. Amplification of TCRbeta DNA was done with the immunoSEQ hsTCRbeta kit, following the protocol from the manufacturer. TCRbeta libraries were sequenced on an Illumina MiSeq instrument. In the paper's pipeline: Once out-of-frame sequences had been removed, millions of distinct TCRbeta sequences were left, which works out to an average of about 67,000 per individual. Each individual was scored by the count of 150 to 200 previously reported CMV-associated TCRbeta sequences and the total productive distinct TCRbeta count. A beta-binomial model was reimplemented in Python, and random forests from scikit-learn, run with default parameters, were trained on data from the US cohort. On the Belgian cohort, classifier performance was reported as the median AUC, along with percentile confidence intervals, across 10,000 bootstrap iterations. Not all clones reach the TCRdb copy of this immuneACCESS table, which keeps in-frame sequences only. Checked studies attribute under half of the gap to unresolved V genes and leave the rest unexplained. V, J and clone size were drawn from that table, and D and trimming were deduced from the DNA. Across this sample there are approximately 56,000 clones, with over 80% seen only once. The ten top clones hold 0.4% to 0.45% of the sample.

This clone was counted between two and nine times. What antigen it recognizes has not been identified. No much larger clonotype is one base removed from it; base qualities were not supplied. V was cut back by 5 bases and J by 0 bases, leaving a gap of 12 bases between them. The CDR3 contains 14 residues, cysteine and phenylalanine counted. CDR3 DNA is the only sequence kept; it has 42 bases, read in frame from the first base. CDR1 and CDR2, per the germline V gene, are SGHRS and YFSETQ. Single viable CD3+CD4+CD8-CD45RO+ cells were sorted as memory CD4+ T cells on a FACSAria II. CMV serostatus was assessed using a Roche Elecsys assay, by which serum IgG against CMV pp150, pp28, p38 and p52 was detected. Once the samples were thawed, total CD4+ T cells were enriched through positive selection using CD4 magnetic microbeads. The samples came from a different study that was designed specifically to examine the CD4+ T cell memory repertoire. Peripheral blood mononuclear cells were isolated and cryopreserved following standard operating procedures; serum was stored at -80 °C. CD3-PerCP (BW264/56), CD4-APC (RPA-T4), CD45RO-PE (UCHT1) and CD8-Pacific Orange (3B5) antibodies were used for staining, and non-viable cells were excluded with Sytox blue.

The TCR was taken from an adult in good health and CMV-seronegative. The sequencing input was memory CD4+ T cells from blood. The chain employs TRBV5-1 and TRBJ2-7; the D region possibly corresponds to TRBD1 (6 bases align). CDR3 loop: CASSKRTDSYEQYF. The DNA is as follows: TGCGCCAGCAGTAAAAGGACAGACTCCTACGAGCAGTACTTC.